Following are 5 T cell receptor beta chains from one sample sequenced in a study of T cells in Graves' hyperthyroidism and ophthalmopathy (dated by TCRdb to between 2017 and 2020). Libraries were built with multiplex PCR. For sequencing, an Illumina HiSeq 2000 was employed. TCR beta CDR3 regions were amplified from RNA transcripts. For the first round of RT-PCR on the TCR CDR3, the HTBI primer set was used together with the Qiagen OneStep RT-PCR kit. TCRdb reanalyzed the raw reads on its own, using fastp at Q25 for trimming and MiXCR for clone calling, and kept in-frame beta chains. Each record represents a unique CDR3 protein, reported with the most common genes and DNA among its rows. The sample profile shows roughly 580,000 distinct CDR3 sequences; more than 11% of them were found once. The ten largest clonotypes hold 4.5% to 6% of the sample. Source material: blood. The receptors were sampled from a woman in her 30s with Graves' hyperthyroidism that later progressed to Graves' ophthalmopathy.

J is TRBJ2-1 and V is TRBV20-1, with 10 bases that match TRBD2. CDR3 length equals 15 residues. CDR1 is DFQATT and CDR2 is SNEGSKA in the germline V gene (reference sequence). The trim removed 6 bases at V and 8 bases at J, leaving 13 bases unmatched. The DNA of the CDR3 is TGCAGTGCAAGGAGGACTAGCGGCAGTTTCTATGAGCAGTTCTTC. This codes for CSARRTSGSFYEQFF.

This clonotype appeared many times. This chain uses TRBV11-2 with TRBJ2-5; no clear D gene. CDR1 and CDR2 from the germline V gene are SGHAT and FQNNGV. V lost 5 bases, J lost 4 bases, and 11 bases lay in between. The CDR3 extends over 13 amino acids. The CDR3 DNA sequence: TGTGCCAGCAGCCCACCGCCCGGAGAGACCCAGTACTTC. This translates into CASSPPPGETQYF.

Remarks on this clonotype: This likely comes from a read error, as the CDR3 has no conserved phenylalanine or tryptophan at its end. This chain links TRBV18 with TRBJ2-1, with 12 bases aligning to TRBD2. Germline assignment: CDR1 KGHSH and CDR2 LQKENI. After removal of 3 bases from V and 6 bases from J, the junction contained 3 bases not matched to a gene. The CDR3 sequence is 15 residues long. The DNA for the CDR3 is TGTGCCAGCTCACCGACGACTAGCGGGAGCAATGAGCAGTTCTTA. Translating it yields CASSPTTSGSNEQFL.

The table lists this clonotype with many counts. The genes are TRBV20-1 and TRBJ1-1; D uncertain. The CDR3 totals 14 residues. Germline lookup yields CDR1 DFQATT and CDR2 SNEGSKA (reference sequence). Trimming took 0 bases from V and 3 from J, leaving 11 bases between them. CDR3 in amino acids: CSARDGWRDTEAFF. CDR3 nucleotides: TGCAGTGCTAGAGATGGGTGGAGGGACACTGAAGCTTTCTTT.

This clonotype has ten or more counts. This chain uses TRBV7-3 with TRBJ1-2; TRBD1 agrees at 9 bases. There are 15 residues in the CDR3. Germline CDR1 and CDR2: SGHTA and FQGTGA. The V gene end was trimmed by 6 bases and the J gene end by 7 bases; junction bases not matched to a gene: 12. The CDR3 spells CASSSTTGGSGGYTF. The CDR3 DNA is TGTGCCAGCAGTTCGACTACAGGGGGCTCAGGTGGCTACACCTTC.